This T cell receptor (beta chain) was identified during a study of T-cell reconstitution after alpha-beta-depleted transplantation in children. As it was prepared, the TCRbeta library received unique molecular identifiers. TCRdb re-derived calls from the PCR reads in MiXCR, one entry per CDR3 protein. Here the sample spans approximately 630,000 distinct CDR3 sequences, around 13% being singletons. CDR3 size: 11 residues. CDR1 and CDR2 from the germline V gene are SQVTM and ANQGSEA. This clonotype appeared many times. Antigen unknown. Relative to the germline gene, one junction end is altered; a read error may explain this. Findings and caveats of the study: At the one-year point after transplant, T-cell counts and TCRbeta diversity were found to come mostly from T cells that had been newly produced. Surviving thymic progenitors and recipient T cells were the source of high TCRbeta diversity at day 60 in some patients.

Sample: PBMCs, taken before TCRalphabeta/CD19-depleted stem cell transplant. The chain links TRBV29-1 to TRBJ2-3, with a tentative D call TRBD2 (5 bases). The TCR was taken from a girl aged 2 to 9 with congenital amegakaryocytic thrombocytopenia, due to receive a stem cell transplant. The CDR3 loop reads CSVLGEASRGF. CDR3 in DNA: TGCAGCGTCCTGGGAGAGGCTAGTCGGGGTTTT.